This TCR beta chain was identified during a study of T cell responses to AZD1222 COVID-19 vaccine. Overall study: Pooling of second doses given at about 4 or about 12 weeks was done. Findings of the study overall: Reports indicate that nearly half of spike-specific TCRs are directed at unmutated variant regions. Donor demographics were predominantly white British with a female majority; clonal diversity may be underestimated. Spike-wide vaccine-associated CD4 TCRs dominated at 160-218 and 743-854.

The assay was immunoSEQ multiplex PCR, and TCRdb's table has in-frame clones only and misses some. The sample holds about 170,000 clones; over 85% are singletons and the top ten take about 3%. As for this clone: The antigen remains undetermined.

This receptor was identified in an adult in good health. Sequenced here: peripheral blood, sampled on day 0 of AZD1222 vaccination.

The CDR3 DNA reads as TGCAGTGCGGATCTCATGGATACGCAGTATTTT. Translation: CSADLMDTQYF. This chain joins TRBV20-1 and TRBJ2-3; D remains ambiguous. Trimming cost V 6 bases and J 6 bases, with 10 bases left between them. The germline V gene encodes CDR1 DFQATT and CDR2 SNEGSKA (reference sequence). This CDR3 is built from 11 residues.